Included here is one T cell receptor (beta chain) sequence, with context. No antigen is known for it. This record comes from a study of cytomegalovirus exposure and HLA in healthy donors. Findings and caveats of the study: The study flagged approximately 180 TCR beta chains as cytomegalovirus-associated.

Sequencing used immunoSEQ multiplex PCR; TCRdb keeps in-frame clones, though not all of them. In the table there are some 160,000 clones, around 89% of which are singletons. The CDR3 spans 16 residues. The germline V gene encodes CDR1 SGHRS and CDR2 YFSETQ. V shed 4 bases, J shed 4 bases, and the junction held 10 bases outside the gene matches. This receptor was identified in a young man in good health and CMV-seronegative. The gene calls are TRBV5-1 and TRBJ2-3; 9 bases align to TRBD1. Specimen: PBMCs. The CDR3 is CASSTRSGTGSDTQYF. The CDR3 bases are TGCGCCAGCAGCACGCGGTCCGGGACAGGGTCAGATACGCAGTATTTT.